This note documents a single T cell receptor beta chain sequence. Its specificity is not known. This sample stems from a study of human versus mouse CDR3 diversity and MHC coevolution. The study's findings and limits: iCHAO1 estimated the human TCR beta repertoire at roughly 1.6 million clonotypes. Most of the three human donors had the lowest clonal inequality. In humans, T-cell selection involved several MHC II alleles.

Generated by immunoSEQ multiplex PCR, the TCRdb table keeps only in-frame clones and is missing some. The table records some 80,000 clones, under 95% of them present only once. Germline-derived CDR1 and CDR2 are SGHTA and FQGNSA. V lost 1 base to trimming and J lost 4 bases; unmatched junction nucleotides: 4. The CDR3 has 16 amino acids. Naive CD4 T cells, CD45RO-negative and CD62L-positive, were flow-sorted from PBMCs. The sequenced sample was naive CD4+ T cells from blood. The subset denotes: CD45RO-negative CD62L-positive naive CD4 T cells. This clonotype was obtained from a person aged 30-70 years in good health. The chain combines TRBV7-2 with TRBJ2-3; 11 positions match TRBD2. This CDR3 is CASSLELAGGADTQYF. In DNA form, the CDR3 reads TGTGCCAGCAGCTTAGAGTTAGCGGGGGGGGCAGATACGCAGTATTTT.